This T cell receptor (beta chain) was identified during a study of T cell responses to AZD1222 COVID-19 vaccine. Study-wide points: There were mostly white British donors and more females than males, and clonal diversity was possibly underestimated.

In the case of this clone: Its antigen is still unknown.

Only in-frame clones appear in the TCRdb table, and some are missing; sequencing was by immunoSEQ multiplex PCR. The table records 200,000 to 250,000 clones, roughly 91% of them present only once. The CDR3 loop spans 15 amino acids. Germline-derived CDR1 and CDR2 are PRHDT and FYEKMQ (reference sequence). V lost 3 bases and J 5 bases, leaving 16 bases between the germline ends. Specimen: peripheral blood, collected on day 0 of MenACWY control vaccination. The gene calls are TRBV13 and TRBJ2-5; D could derive from TRBD1 or TRBD2 (5 bases each). This receptor was obtained from an adult in good health. The DNA of the CDR3 is TGTGCCAGCAGCTTTACCCCGGGACCCGGGGAGACCCAGTACTTC. This codes for CASSFTPGPGETQYF.